Below, 26 T cell receptor beta chains from the same sample are listed, as sequenced in a study of human T cells and chemical hapten exposure. Specified time point: patch test 1, 2 weeks after DPC sensitization. Treatment reported: therapeutic diphenylcyclopropenone sensitization with weekly scalp DPC. TCRdb re-analysed the RACE reads in MiXCR, keeping a single row per CDR3 protein. The table has some 400,000 distinct CDR3 sequences, around 4.8% seen once; the top ten hold under 2.5%. The sample consisted of whole blood, taken in connection with sensitization to the hapten diphenylcyclopropenone (DPC). Source of these receptors: a woman between 50 and 59 years old with alopecia areata. Some clones in this sample may be carry-over from other donors' samples.

CDR3 sequence reads: CASLLTAGNTIYF. The CDR3 DNA follows: TGCGCCAGCCTACTAACTGCTGGAAACACCATATATTTT. The rearrangement links TRBV10-1 to TRBJ1-3, with D unresolved. CDR1 is WNHNN and CDR2 is SYGVQD in the germline V gene (reference sequence). The CDR3 is made up of 13 amino acids. The ends were cut back, 8 bases at V and 2 bases at J, with 10 bases in the middle.

The chain couples TRBV20-1 to TRBJ2-3, with D perhaps TRBD2 (6 bases). The length of the CDR3 is 15 residues. Germline-derived CDR1 and CDR2 are DFQATT and SNEGSKA (reference sequence). V dropped 4 bases and J dropped 2 bases, with 16 bases sitting between them. CDR3 sequence reads: CSAMPEEGNTDTQYF. CDR3 coding DNA: TGCAGTGCTATGCCAGAGGAGGGGAACACAGATACGCAGTATTTT.

The rearrangement uses TRBV9 and TRBJ2-1; D gene uncertain. This CDR3 comprises 12 residues. The ends were cut back, 0 bases at V and 8 bases at J, with 6 bases in the middle. Germline V CDR1 and CDR2: SGDLS, YYNGEE. The CDR3 spells CASSVDGDEQFF. Here the CDR3 DNA reads TGTGCCAGCAGCGTAGATGGGGATGAGCAGTTCTTC. Supplemented by reference TRBV9 and TRBJ2-1, the full variable domain reads DSGVTQTPKHLITATGQRVTLRCSPRSGDLSVYWYQQSLDQGLQFLIQYYNGEERAKGNILERFSAQQFPDLHSELNLSSLELGDSALYFCASSVDGDEQFFGPGTRLTVL.

The chain joins TRBV20-1 to TRBJ2-3, with 8 bases matching TRBD1. Germline V gene data show CDR1 as DFQATT and CDR2 as SNEGSKA (reference sequence). This CDR3 is built from 13 residues. The ends lost 3 bases at V and 4 bases at J; junction bases unmatched: 3. The CDR3 here is CSARQGASDTQYF. CDR3 bases: TGCAGTGCTAGGCAGGGGGCGTCAGATACGCAGTATTTT.

This clonotype showed up many times. The V and J genes are TRBV12-5 and TRBJ1-1; no clear D. The CDR3 has 13 residues. Trimming removed 1 base from V and 1 base from J, with 4 bases in between. The germline gives CDR1 LGHNT, CDR2 FRNRAP. The CDR3, as DNA: TGTGCTAGTGGTTTGGGTCGGAACACTGAAGCTTTCTTT. It codes for CASGLGRNTEAFF.

This clonotype was observed at least ten times. The chain couples TRBV29-1 to TRBJ1-4; the match to TRBD1 covers 12 bases. The CDR3 contains 17 residues. After removal of 7 bases from V and 8 bases from J, the junction contained 17 bases not matched to a gene. Germline lookup yields CDR1 SQVTM and CDR2 ANQGSEA. The CDR3 DNA is TGCAGCGGCTTCCAGCCGGGACAGGGGGCCGTAGAGGAAAAACTGTTTTTT. It is translated as CSGFQPGQGAVEEKLFF.

The J gene is TRBJ1-1, the V gene TRBV4-1; D not certain. V gave up 4 bases and J gave up 2 bases, with 20 bases separating them. CDR1 and CDR2 (germline): MGHRA, YSYEKL. CDR3 length: 17 amino acids. CDR3 amino acids: CASSPLFRSGVNTEAFF. Here the CDR3 DNA reads TGCGCCAGCAGCCCCCTTTTTCGGTCCGGGGTTAACACTGAAGCTTTCTTT.

This clonotype has a count of ten or more. This sequence joins TRBV9 and TRBJ2-3, with TRBD2 matching 8 bases. V trimming: 0 bases; J trimming: 3 bases; junction bases outside the gene matches: 6. From germline, CDR1 is SGDLS and CDR2 YYNGEE. The CDR3 runs 16 residues. CDR3 nucleotide sequence: TGTGCCAGCAGCGTAGGGCTAGCGGGTCATACAGATACGCAGTATTTT. Translated, it gives CASSVGLAGHTDTQYF.

Many counts were recorded for this clonotype. This sequence joins TRBV6-2 or TRBV6-3 and TRBJ2-3, with unresolved D. There are 14 residues in the CDR3. The germline V gene encodes CDR1 MNHEY and CDR2 SVGEGT. Trimming removed 0 bases from V and 2 bases from J, with 6 bases in between. For the CDR3, the DNA is TGTGCCAGCAGTTACTCGGGGTTCACAGATACGCAGTATTTT. Translation: CASSYSGFTDTQYF.

This clonotype was found many times. The chain links TRBV5-1 to TRBJ1-1; 7 bases line up with TRBD1. This CDR3 region has 14 residues. In germline, CDR1 is SGHRS, CDR2 YFSETQ. J lost 3 bases, V lost 4 bases, and 6 bases had no gene match. CDR3: CASSADRAYTEAFF. The CDR3 nucleotides read TGCGCCAGCAGCGCCGACAGGGCTTACACTGAAGCTTTCTTT.

The chain couples TRBV7-2 to TRBJ2-5; D could derive from TRBD1 or TRBD2 (6 bases each). V was shortened by 0 bases and J by 5 bases, with 13 bases between the two germline ends. The germline V gene encodes CDR1 SGHTA and CDR2 FQGNSA. The CDR3 contains 15 residues. For the CDR3, the DNA is TGTGCCAGCAGCTTAGCGCGTCCGGGGGCGGAGACCCAGTACTTC. It specifies CASSLARPGAETQYF.

This clonotype appeared many times. The rearrangement links TRBV20-1 to TRBJ1-1; unclear D gene. The CDR3 consists of 14 residues. The germline CDR1 and CDR2 sequences are DFQATT and SNEGSKA (reference sequence). Deletions cut 3 bases from V and 0 bases from J, with 11 bases between. The CDR3 DNA reads TGCAGTGCTAGTAAGGGCAGGATGAACACTGAAGCTTTCTTT. Its translation is CSASKGRMNTEAFF.

In its sample, this clonotype was seen many times. The V gene is TRBV5-1, the J gene TRBJ1-1; D is unclear. V was shortened by 0 bases and J by 9 bases, with 9 bases between the two germline ends. The CDR3 is 12 amino acids. Germline-derived CDR1 and CDR2 are SGHRS and YFSETQ. CDR3 nucleotides: TGCGCCAGCAGCTTGGGGCATACTAAAGCTTTCTTT. It specifies CASSLGHTKAFF.

This clonotype was detected only once. A much larger clone differs from this one at a single base, so this may be a read error. V and J are TRBV27 and TRBJ1-4, with TRBD1 as a possible D gene (5 bases). Germline CDR1 reads MNHEY; CDR2 reads SMNVEV (reference sequence). The CDR3 consists of 15 residues. With 8 bases removed from V and 6 bases from J, the gap between germline ends came to 19 bases. CDR3 nucleotides: TGTGCCAGCGGGGAGGGGTACAGCCCACATGAAAAACTGTTTTTT. The encoded protein is CASGEGYSPHEKLFF.

As regards this clonotype: Being one base from a much bigger clone, this may be a read error. The chain combines TRBV11-2 with TRBJ1-3, with 9 bases identical to TRBD1. Germline loops: CDR1 SGHAT, CDR2 FQNNGV. CDR3 length: 18 amino acids. The CDR3 protein is CASSFHGTGYSSRNTIYF. The CDR3 region has the DNA TGTGCCAGCAGCTTCCACGGGACAGGGTATTCCTCTCGAAACACCATATATTTT.

Many counts were recorded for this clonotype. The chain joins TRBV12-3 or TRBV12-4 to TRBJ2-1; TRBD2 aligns across 12 bases. The CDR3 length is 15 residues. Trimming at V came to 6 bases and at J to 2 bases, leaving 2 bases not matched to a gene. As DNA, the CDR3 is TGTGCCAGCAGCCCTAGCGGGGGGGCCTACAATGAGCAGTTCTTC. The encoded protein is CASSPSGGAYNEQFF.

V and J are TRBV6-1 and TRBJ1-5; D gene uncertain. Deletions cut 4 bases from V and 0 bases from J, with 7 bases between. This CDR3 has 14 residues. CDR1 MNHNS and CDR2 SASEGT come from the germline V gene. CDR3 bases: TGTGCCAGCAGTGTTATCGATAGCAATCAGCCCCAGCATTTT. Translating it yields CASSVIDSNQPQHF.

This clonotype has ten or more counts. The V and J genes are TRBV7-9 and TRBJ1-1, with a possible D match to TRBD1 (6 bases). This CDR3 has 12 amino acids. In germline, CDR1 is SEHNR, CDR2 FQNEAQ (reference sequence). V was clipped by 5 bases and J by 11 bases, with 15 bases between them. The CDR3 DNA sequence: TGTGCCAGCAGCCCAGGTCGGCAGGGGGCTTTCTTT. It yields the protein CASSPGRQGAFF.

This clonotype was recorded at least ten times. V and J are TRBV3-1 and TRBJ2-4; TRBD1 might be the D (5 bases). V lost 1 base and J lost 0, with 13 bases in between. Germline V gives CDR1 LGHDT, CDR2 YNNKEL (reference sequence). The length of the CDR3 is 17 residues. The CDR3 sequence is CASSQVFRDEAKNIQYF. In DNA form, the CDR3 reads TGTGCCAGCAGCCAAGTTTTCAGGGATGAAGCCAAAAACATTCAGTACTTC.

This clonotype was observed many times. The V and J genes are TRBV27 and TRBJ2-7; no clear D gene. This CDR3 contains 15 residues. The V gene's germline CDR1 is MNHEY and CDR2 SMNVEV (reference sequence). V lost 3 bases to trimming and J lost 2 bases, with 14 bases between them. CDR3 sequence: CASSFAKPATYEQYF. DNA for the CDR3: TGTGCCAGCAGTTTCGCGAAACCCGCTACCTACGAGCAGTACTTC.

This clonotype was detected many times. This chain links TRBV5-1 with TRBJ2-7; 10 positions agree with TRBD1. Per germline, CDR1 SGHRS and CDR2 YFSETQ. With V trimmed by 0 bases and J by 4 bases, 10 bases remained unmatched. The CDR3 runs to 17 residues. CDR3 DNA sequence: TGCGCCAGCAGCTTGGGAGGTTGGGACAGGGGATTTTACGAGCAGTACTTC. It codes for CASSLGGWDRGFYEQYF.

This clonotype was seen only a few times. The V gene is TRBV28, the J gene TRBJ2-1; the match to TRBD2 covers 13 bases. There are 14 residues in the CDR3. With V trimmed by 5 bases and J by 10 bases, 5 bases remained unmatched. Germline values: CDR1 MDHEN, CDR2 SYDVKM. This chain's CDR3 is CASSDGLAGEEQFF. The CDR3 DNA sequence: TGTGCCAGCAGTGATGGACTAGCGGGAGAGGAGCAGTTCTTC.

This clonotype was observed many times. V usage is TRBV12-3 or TRBV12-4 and J usage is TRBJ2-1, with D hard to call. The CDR3 length is 11 residues. Trimming removed 4 bases from V and 7 bases from J, with 5 bases in between. In nucleotides, the CDR3 is TGTGCCAGCAGTTCCCTTAATGAGCAGTTCTTC. Its translation is CASSSLNEQFF.

There are a few counts of this clonotype. The chain combines TRBV14 with TRBJ2-2; D is uncertain. The CDR3 contains 15 residues. Germline lookup yields CDR1 SGHDN and CDR2 FVKESK. V shed 0 bases and J shed 6 bases, with 11 bases lying between them. The CDR3 sequence is CASSQDVQAPGELFF. Written as DNA, the CDR3 is TGTGCCAGCAGCCAAGATGTTCAGGCACCCGGGGAGCTGTTTTTT.

This clonotype showed up many times. V gene TRBV6-1 combines with J gene TRBJ1-6, with a possible D match to TRBD1 (5 bases). Germline V gene sequence: CDR1 MNHNS, CDR2 SASEGT. V lost 8 bases and J lost 9, with 17 bases in between. CDR3 length equals 14 residues. The CDR3 protein is CASLGEGNSSPLHF. CDR3 nucleotides: TGTGCCAGCTTAGGGGAGGGGAATAGTTCACCCCTCCACTTT.

CDR3 in DNA: TGTGCCAGCAGCCCCCTAGGGGCGGGACAGGGTACTTCACCCCTCCACTTT. Protein product: CASSPLGAGQGTSPLHF. The chain is built from TRBV7-2 and TRBJ1-6, with 9 bases fitting TRBD1. CDR1 is SGHTA, CDR2 FQGNSA, per germline. The CDR3 length is 17 residues. The V and J ends lost 5 bases and 9 bases, in that order; junction bases with no gene match: 14.